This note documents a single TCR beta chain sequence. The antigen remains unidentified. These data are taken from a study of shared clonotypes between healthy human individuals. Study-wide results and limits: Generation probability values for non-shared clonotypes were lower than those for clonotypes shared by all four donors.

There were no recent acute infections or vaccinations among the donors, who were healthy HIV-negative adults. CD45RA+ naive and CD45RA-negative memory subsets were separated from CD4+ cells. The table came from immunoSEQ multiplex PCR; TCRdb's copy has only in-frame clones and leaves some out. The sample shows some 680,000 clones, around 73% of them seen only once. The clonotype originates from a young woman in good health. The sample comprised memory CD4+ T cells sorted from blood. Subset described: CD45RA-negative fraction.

CDR3 coding DNA: TGTGCCAGCAGTTTTGTGAATGAGCAGTTCTTC. This encodes CASSFVNEQFF. This rearrangement joins TRBV28 to TRBJ2-1; no firm D call. CDR1 is MDHEN and CDR2 is SYDVKM in the germline V gene. The CDR3 has 11 residues. V lost 3 bases and J lost 7, with 4 bases in between.